This paragraph reports one T cell receptor beta chain. Its antigen is unidentified. These data originate in a study of vaccination and CD4 T cells after COVID-19. Study as a whole: Two mRNA vaccine doses were given, either BNT162b2 or mRNA-1273. The stimulus for the cells was overlapping spike peptides derived from SARS-CoV-2, HCoV-NL63, HCoV-OC43 and HCoV-229E. Culture controls were given either a CEFX pool, an HIV-1 Nef pool, or no peptide.

Cultured CD4+ T cell DNA underwent sequencing with the Oncomine TCR Beta short-read assay. TCRdb re-called the PCR reads through MiXCR, storing one row per CDR3 protein. The sample shows around 18,000 distinct CDR3 sequences, 45% to 65% of them seen only once. As for treatment: roughly ten-day PBMC culture with coronavirus spike peptide pools or control peptides (ViraFEST assay). TCR sequencing followed the expansion of antigen-specific T cells with peptide pools in ViraFEST. CDR3 length: 14 amino acids. Germline-derived CDR1 and CDR2 are SGHVS and FQNEAQ. After removal of 2 bases from V and 6 bases from J, the junction contained 5 bases not matched to a gene.

Input material: CD4+ T cells from blood, cultured in vitro. The chain employs TRBV7-8 and TRBJ1-2; 8 positions match TRBD1. The clonotype was recovered from a human donor who had recovered from COVID-19. Here the CDR3 reads CASSLRRTGNGYTF. The CDR3 coding sequence is TGTGCCAGCAGCTTAAGACGGACAGGGAATGGCTACACCTTC.